Listed below are T cell receptor beta chains from one sample, sequenced in a study of radiotherapy plus CTLA-4 blockade in lung cancer. Sequenced by immunoSEQ multiplex PCR; TCRdb stores in-frame clones only, minus some. The profile shows 64,000 or so clones, approximately 68% of them singletons. Sequencing was performed on peripheral blood, taken from a patient treated with radiotherapy plus ipilimumab. These receptors were taken from a human donor with non-small cell lung cancer whose response to radiotherapy plus ipilimumab could not be evaluated. Both conserved end residues are part of each CDR3. The D gene is left open where the match is weak. Not all rows give a size; the values are once, few, many and, for expanded clones, a class.

j_gene,v_gene,d_gene,abundance,CDR3nt,CDR3aa
TRBJ2-7,TRBV2,TRBD1,.,TGTGCCAGCAGTACAGGGGGCTACGAGCAGTACTTC,CASSTGGYEQYF
TRBJ2-1,TRBV29-1,.,.,TGCAGCGTAGTCCTCCGACCGGGGGATGAGCAGTTCTTC,CSVVLRPGDEQFF
TRBJ2-2,TRBV10-3,TRBD1,.,TGTGCCATCAGGGGACAGGGCGGGCCCGGGGAGCTGTTTTTT,CAIRGQGGPGELFF
TRBJ1-6,TRBV27,.,.,TGTGCCAGCAGCCGTTACTTAAGTCTGCTTAATTCACCCCTCCACTTT,CASSRYLSLLNSPLHF
TRBJ1-6,TRBV7-8,TRBD1,many,TGTGCCAGCAGCCCCTCGACAGGGCTCTATAATTCACCCCTCCACTTT,CASSPSTGLYNSPLHF
TRBJ2-1,TRBV29-1,TRBD2,.,TGCAGCGTTGGAGCGGGAGTGACGAATGAGCAGTTCTTC,CSVGAGVTNEQFF
TRBJ2-5,TRBV4-1,.,.,TGCGCCAGCAGCCGACCGGGGATGGAGACCCAGTACTTC,CASSRPGMETQYF
TRBJ1-1,TRBV7-2,TRBD1,few,TGTGCCAGCAGCTCCGAACCGGGACAGGCCGAAGCTTTCTTT,CASSSEPGQAEAFF
TRBJ1-2,TRBV28,TRBD1,.,TGTGCCAGCAGCTCCGGGACAGAGTACTATGGCTACACCTTC,CASSSGTEYYGYTF
TRBJ2-2,TRBV7-8,.,.,TGTGCCAGCAGCTTAAGGTGGCGGGGCAGGGTCGACACCGGGGAGCTGTTTTTT,CASSLRWRGRVDTGELFF
TRBJ1-2,TRBV7-3,TRBD1,once,TGTGCCAGCAGCCTTAGACAGGGCCCGACTAACTATGGCTACACCTTC,CASSLRQGPTNYGYTF
TRBJ1-1,TRBV10-3,TRBD1,.,TGTGCCATCAGTGAGCTACAGGGGACCGACACTGAAGCTTTCTTT,CAISELQGTDTEAFF
TRBJ1-2,TRBV5-1,TRBD1,.,TGCGCCAGCAGCCCGGGGGGGACAGGGATTAATGGCTACACCTTC,CASSPGGTGINGYTF
TRBJ2-3,TRBV5-5,.,few,TGTGCCAGCAGCTTGGGGGGAGACCCTCCAGATACGCAGTATTTT,CASSLGGDPPDTQYF
TRBJ1-2,TRBV6-5,.,.,TGTGCCAGCGAGAAGAACCTATTCTATGGCTACACCTTC,CASEKNLFYGYTF
TRBJ2-5,TRBV6-1,.,.,TGTGCCAGCAGTGTTAGGAGCAGGGAAGAGACCCAGTACTTC,CASSVRSREETQYF
TRBJ1-4,TRBV9,.,.,TGTGCCAGCAGCGTAGAGGGAGTGAGAGGTGAAAAACTGTTTTTT,CASSVEGVRGEKLFF
TRBJ1-2,TRBV5-1,TRBD1,.,TGCGCCAGCAGCTTGTTGCAGGGGGCGAACTATGGCTACACCTTC,CASSLLQGANYGYTF
TRBJ2-7,TRBV7-9,TRBD1,.,TGTGCCAGCAGCCCCGGGACAGGGTTTGCCTACGAGCAGTACTTC,CASSPGTGFAYEQYF
TRBJ2-5,TRBV28,TRBD1,few,TGTGCCAGCAGTTTTATTGGACAGGGTGAACAAGAGACCCAGTACTTC,CASSFIGQGEQETQYF
TRBJ1-1,TRBV6-1,.,.,TGTGCCAGCAGGCGGGGAATGAACACTGAAGCTTTCTTT,CASRRGMNTEAFF
TRBJ1-6,TRBV18,.,few,TGTGCCAGCTCTCCGCCCCAGGGTGAGAATTCACCCCTCCACTTT,CASSPPQGENSPLHF
TRBJ1-2,TRBV9,.,.,TGTGCCAGCAGCGTATTACAGGGAGTCAACTATGGCTACACCTTC,CASSVLQGVNYGYTF
TRBJ2-3,TRBV7-3,.,.,TGTGCCAGCAGCTCGATAGCGCAGGATACGCAGTATTTT,CASSSIAQDTQYF
TRBJ1-2,TRBV5-1,.,.,TGCGCCAGCACTGTAGGGACGGGAGATGTCTATGGCTACACCTTC,CASTVGTGDVYGYTF
TRBJ2-6,TRBV9,TRBD1,.,TGTGCCAGCAGCCCCAGGGACAGGGGGCAATCTGGGGCCAACGTCCTGACTTTC,CASSPRDRGQSGANVLTF
TRBJ1-1,TRBV4-3,TRBD1,.,TGCGCCAGCAGCCGCACATGGGGACAGGGCGCTGAAGCTTTCTTT,CASSRTWGQGAEAFF
TRBJ1-4,TRBV7-8,TRBD1,.,TGTGCCAGCAGCTTAGTAATTCGGCAGGGGGGAACTAATGAAAAACTGTTTTTT,CASSLVIRQGGTNEKLFF
TRBJ2-7,TRBV10-3,TRBD1,.,TGTGCCATTGACGAGGGGGCAAGGGAGCAGTACTTC,CAIDEGAREQYF
TRBJ2-7,TRBV9,.,.,TGTGCCAGCAGCGCCCAAGTAGGGGCGATCTACGAGCAGTACTTC,CASSAQVGAIYEQYF
TRBJ2-3,TRBV27,TRBD2,.,TGTGCCAGCAGACTGACTAGCGGGGGGGCCGGCGATACGCAGTATTTT,CASRLTSGGAGDTQYF